The rows below give T cell receptor beta chains drawn from one sample of a study of shared clonotypes between healthy human individuals. The table came from immunoSEQ multiplex PCR; TCRdb's copy has only in-frame clones and leaves some out. The sample lists about 1 million clones, under 80% seen once, with about 1.5% in the top ten. The sequencing sample was made of memory CD4+ T cells sorted from blood. The receptor source for this set is a man aged 18 to 29 in good health. CDR3s include the opening cysteine and the closing phenylalanine or tryptophan. A D gene is named only where the DNA matches it firmly. Size tells how often a clone was seen (once, few, many) or the class of an expanded clone, and some rows leave it out.

few | TRBJ2-6 | . | TRBV5-8 | CASKGPAGASGANVLTF | TGTGCCAGCAAGGGCCCAGCCGGGGCCTCTGGGGCCAACGTCCTGACTTTC
. | TRBJ2-7 | TRBD2 | TRBV7-6 | CASSPSGGFYEQYF | TGTGCCAGCAGCCCTAGCGGGGGCTTCTACGAGCAGTACTTC
. | TRBJ2-3 | . | TRBV10-3 | CAIRGDDTDTQYF | TGTGCCATCAGGGGGGACGACACAGATACGCAGTATTTT
few | TRBJ1-2 | . | TRBV19 | CASSTYGYGYTF | TGTGCCAGTAGTACTTACGGCTATGGCTACACCTTC
. | TRBJ2-3 | . | TRBV14 | CASSQFIDTQYF | TGTGCCAGCAGCCAATTTATAGATACGCAGTATTTT
. | TRBJ2-5 | . | TRBV4-1 | CASSPYLDGFQETQYF | TGCGCCAGCAGCCCCTATTTGGACGGATTTCAAGAGACCCAGTACTTC
. | TRBJ1-2 | . | TRBV11-1 | CASSLEGFGYTF | TGTGCCAGCAGCTTAGAGGGTTTCGGCTACACCTTC
. | TRBJ2-5 | . | TRBV10-3 | CAISEQSGQETQYF | TGTGCCATCAGTGAGCAAAGCGGACAAGAGACCCAGTACTTC
. | TRBJ1-5 | . | TRBV7-2 | CASSLIQGLNQPQHF | TGTGCCAGCAGCTTGATACAGGGCCTAAATCAGCCCCAGCATTTT
many | TRBJ1-4 | TRBD1 | TRBV28 | CASREQGGREKLFF | TGTGCCAGCAGGGAACAGGGGGGTCGGGAAAAACTGTTTTTT
. | TRBJ1-6 | . | TRBV6-1 | CASRLWTVGGSPLHF | TGTGCCAGCAGGCTCTGGACAGTCGGGGGTTCACCCCTCCACTTT
. | TRBJ2-1 | . | TRBV15 | CATSRLKGYVGDEQFF | TGTGCCACCAGCAGGTTGAAAGGGTATGTAGGCGATGAGCAGTTCTTC
many | TRBJ1-6 | . | TRBV11-2 | CASAPWGAERSPLHF | TGTGCCAGCGCCCCATGGGGGGCGGAAAGATCACCCCTCCACTTT
. | TRBJ1-1 | . | TRBV4-2 | CASSRTGSTEAFF | TGTGCCAGCAGCCGAACAGGGTCCACTGAAGCTTTCTTT
. | TRBJ2-2 | . | TRBV7-2 | CASSPTAGTGELFF | TGTGCCAGCAGCCCAACCGCGGGGACCGGGGAGCTGTTTTTT
. | TRBJ2-1 | . | TRBV5-1 | CASSLNSGSEQFF | TGCGCCAGCAGCTTGAACTCAGGGAGTGAGCAGTTCTTC
. | TRBJ1-2 | . | TRBV7-2 | CASSLGSIDYTF | TGTGCCAGCAGCTTAGGCTCGATTGACTACACCTTC
. | TRBJ2-7 | TRBD1 | TRBV5-1 | CASSPRQGSFEQYF | TGCGCCAGCAGCCCCAGACAGGGGTCCTTCGAGCAGTACTTC
. | TRBJ2-1 | . | TRBV30 | CAWGENEQFF | TGTGCCTGGGGGGAAAATGAGCAGTTCTTC
few | TRBJ1-5 | TRBD1 | TRBV6-1 | CASSVQGRDQPQHF | TGTGCCAGCAGTGTACAGGGGCGGGATCAGCCCCAGCATTTT
once | TRBJ1-2 | . | TRBV25-1 | CASSWGLGQNYGYTF | TGTGCCAGCAGTTGGGGGTTGGGCCAGAACTATGGCTACACCTTC
. | TRBJ1-5 | . | TRBV4-1 | CASSHGVGQPQHF | TGCGCCAGCAGCCACGGGGTGGGGCAGCCCCAGCATTTT
. | TRBJ2-7 | TRBD2 | TRBV18 | CASSPAGGREQYF | TGTGCCAGCTCACCAGCGGGGGGGAGAGAGCAGTACTTC
. | TRBJ2-7 | . | TRBV6-6 | CASSYSSVGEQYF | TGTGCCAGCAGTTACTCGTCGGTCGGGGAGCAGTACTTC
. | TRBJ2-1 | . | TRBV27 | CASSPDSYGVNEQFF | TGTGCCAGCAGTCCCGACTCCTACGGGGTCAATGAGCAGTTCTTC
. | TRBJ1-4 | . | TRBV5-6 | CASSSQTTTNEKLFF | TGTGCCAGCAGCTCACAGACCACAACTAATGAAAAACTGTTTTTT
. | TRBJ2-3 | TRBD2 | TRBV7-9 | CASSLTSGRDTQYF | TGTGCCAGCAGCTTGACTAGCGGGAGAGATACGCAGTATTTT
. | TRBJ1-5 | . | TRBV7-2 | CASSLVGGESNQPQHF | TGTGCCAGCAGCTTAGTTGGGGGGGAGAGCAATCAGCCCCAGCATTTT
once | TRBJ1-1 | . | TRBV27 | CASSLSGKMNTEAFF | TGTGCCAGCAGTTTATCGGGTAAGATGAACACTGAAGCTTTCTTT
. | TRBJ2-3 | TRBD2 | TRBV6-6 | CASSYSAGGPTDTQYF | TGTGCCAGCAGTTACTCGGCGGGAGGGCCTACAGATACGCAGTATTTT
few | TRBJ2-1 | . | TRBV27 | CASSSTRRNEQFF | TGTGCCAGCAGTTCCACCAGACGTAATGAGCAGTTCTTC
. | TRBJ2-1 | TRBD2 | TRBV5-4 | CASSLDLAGAKSYNEQFF | TGTGCCAGCAGCTTGGATCTAGCGGGAGCGAAATCCTACAATGAGCAGTTCTTC